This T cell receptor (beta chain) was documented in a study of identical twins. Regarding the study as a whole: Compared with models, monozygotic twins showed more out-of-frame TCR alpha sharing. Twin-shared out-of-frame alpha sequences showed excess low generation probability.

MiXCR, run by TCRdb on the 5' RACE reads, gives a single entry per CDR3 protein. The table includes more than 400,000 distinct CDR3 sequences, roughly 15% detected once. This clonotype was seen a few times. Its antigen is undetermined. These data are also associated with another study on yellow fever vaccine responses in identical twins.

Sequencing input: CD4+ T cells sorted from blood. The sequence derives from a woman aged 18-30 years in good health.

This CDR3 is CAISELAGQGTDTQYF. CDR3 nucleotide sequence: TGTGCCATCAGTGAACTGGCCGGACAGGGCACAGATACGCAGTATTTT. The chain joins TRBV10-3 to TRBJ2-3, with 7 positions matching TRBD1. CDR1 ENHRY and CDR2 SYGVKD come from the germline V gene. Germline trimming cut 3 bases from V and 1 base from J; bases unmatched to any gene: 7. The length of the CDR3 is 16 residues.